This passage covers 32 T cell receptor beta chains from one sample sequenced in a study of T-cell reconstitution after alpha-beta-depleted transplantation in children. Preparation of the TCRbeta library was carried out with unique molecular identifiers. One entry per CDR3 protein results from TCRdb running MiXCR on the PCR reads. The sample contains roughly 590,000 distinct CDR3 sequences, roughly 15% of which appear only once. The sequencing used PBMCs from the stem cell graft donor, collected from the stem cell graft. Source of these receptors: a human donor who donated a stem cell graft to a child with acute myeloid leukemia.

CDR3 sequence (DNA): TGTGCCAGCAGTTTAAGGGCCGGGGACAGGAGGGGCTATGGCTACACCTTC. Amino acids: CASSLRAGDRRGYGYTF. V usage is TRBV12-3 or TRBV12-4 and J usage is TRBJ1-2; 8 bases map to TRBD1. The CDR3 consists of 17 residues. Losses at the gene ends were 2 bases for V and 4 bases for J; bases not matched to a gene: 12.

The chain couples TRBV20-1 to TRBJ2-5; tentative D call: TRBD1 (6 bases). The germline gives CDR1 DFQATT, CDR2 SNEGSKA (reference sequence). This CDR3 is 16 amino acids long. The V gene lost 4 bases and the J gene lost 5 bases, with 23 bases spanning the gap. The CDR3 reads CSATTFRDTDVETQYF. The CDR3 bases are TGCAGTGCTACGACCTTCCGGGACACGGACGTGGAGACCCAGTACTTC.

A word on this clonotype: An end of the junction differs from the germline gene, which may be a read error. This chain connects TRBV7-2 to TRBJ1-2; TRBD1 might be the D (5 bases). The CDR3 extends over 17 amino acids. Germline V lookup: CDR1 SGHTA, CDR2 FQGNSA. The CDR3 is CASTLGAGPAVNYGYTF. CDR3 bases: TGTGCCAGCACCTTAGGGGCAGGGCCTGCCGTTAACTATGGCTACACCTTC. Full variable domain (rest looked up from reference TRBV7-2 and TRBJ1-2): GAGVSQSPSNKVTEKGKDVELRCDPISGHTALYWYRQSLGQGLEFLIYFQGNSAPDKSGLPSDRFSAERTGGSVSTLTIQRTQQEDSAVYLCASTLGAGPAVNYGYTFGSGTRLTVV.

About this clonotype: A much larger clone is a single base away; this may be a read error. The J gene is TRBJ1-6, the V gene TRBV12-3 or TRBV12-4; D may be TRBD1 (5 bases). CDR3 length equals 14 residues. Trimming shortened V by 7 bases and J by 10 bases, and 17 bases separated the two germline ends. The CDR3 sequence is CASNPGEPGSPLHF. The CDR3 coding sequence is TGTGCCAGCAACCCGGGGGAGCCCGGGTCACCCCTCCACTTT.

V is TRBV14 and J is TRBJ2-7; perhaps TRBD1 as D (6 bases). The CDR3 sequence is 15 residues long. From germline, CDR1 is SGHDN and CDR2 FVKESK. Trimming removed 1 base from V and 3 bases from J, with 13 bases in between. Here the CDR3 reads CASSQARGRGYEQYF. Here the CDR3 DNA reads TGTGCCAGCAGCCAAGCACGTGGCAGGGGCTACGAGCAGTACTTC. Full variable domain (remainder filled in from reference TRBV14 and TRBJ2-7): EAGVTQFPSHSVIEKGQTVTLRCDPISGHDNLYWYRRVMGKEIKFLLHFVKESKQDESGMPNNRFLAERTGGTYSTLKVQPAELEDSGVYFCASSQARGRGYEQYFGPGTRLTVT.

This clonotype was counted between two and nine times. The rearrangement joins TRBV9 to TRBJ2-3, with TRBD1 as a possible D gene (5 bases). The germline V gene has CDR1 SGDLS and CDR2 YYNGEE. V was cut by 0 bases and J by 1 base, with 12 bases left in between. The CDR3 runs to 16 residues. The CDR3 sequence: CASSVGLTERTDTQYF. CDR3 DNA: TGTGCCAGCAGCGTAGGGCTGACAGAACGCACAGATACGCAGTATTTT.

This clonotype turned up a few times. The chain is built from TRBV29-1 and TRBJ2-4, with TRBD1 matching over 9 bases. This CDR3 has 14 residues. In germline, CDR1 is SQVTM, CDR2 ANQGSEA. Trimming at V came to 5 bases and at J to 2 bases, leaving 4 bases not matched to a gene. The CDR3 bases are TGCAGCGTTCGGGACAGGGTAACCAAAAACATTCAGTACTTC. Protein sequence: CSVRDRVTKNIQYF.

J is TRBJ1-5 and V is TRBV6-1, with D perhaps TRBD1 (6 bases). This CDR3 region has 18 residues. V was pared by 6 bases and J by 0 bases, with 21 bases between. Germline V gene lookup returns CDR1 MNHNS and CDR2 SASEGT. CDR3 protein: CASRDPGQIPNSNQPQHF. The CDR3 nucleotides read TGTGCCAGCAGAGATCCCGGACAGATTCCTAATAGCAATCAGCCCCAGCATTTT.

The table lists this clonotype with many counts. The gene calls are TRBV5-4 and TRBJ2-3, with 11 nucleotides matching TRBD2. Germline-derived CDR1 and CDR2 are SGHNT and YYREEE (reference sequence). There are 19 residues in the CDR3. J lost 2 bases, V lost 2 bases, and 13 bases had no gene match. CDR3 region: CASSFPASGGSIYTDTQYF. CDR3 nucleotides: TGTGCCAGCAGCTTCCCGGCTAGCGGGGGGTCGATTTACACAGATACGCAGTATTTT.

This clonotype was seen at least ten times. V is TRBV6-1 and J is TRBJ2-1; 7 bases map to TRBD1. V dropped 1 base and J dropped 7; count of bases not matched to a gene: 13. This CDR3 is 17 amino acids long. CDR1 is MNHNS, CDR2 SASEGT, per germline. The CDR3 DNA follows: TGTGCCAGCAGTGAAGGGGGCGAGACAGGGACGCGGAATGAGCAGTTCTTC. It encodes CASSEGGETGTRNEQFF.

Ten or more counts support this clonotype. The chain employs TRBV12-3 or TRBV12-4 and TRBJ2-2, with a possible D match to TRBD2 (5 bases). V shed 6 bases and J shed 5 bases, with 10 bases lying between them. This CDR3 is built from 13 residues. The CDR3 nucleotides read TGTGCCAGCAGGCGCACTAGTACCGGGGAGCTGTTTTTT. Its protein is CASRRTSTGELFF.

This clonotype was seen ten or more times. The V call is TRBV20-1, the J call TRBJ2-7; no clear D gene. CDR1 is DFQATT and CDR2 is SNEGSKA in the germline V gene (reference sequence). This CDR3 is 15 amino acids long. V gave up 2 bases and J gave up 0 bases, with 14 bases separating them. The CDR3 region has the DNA TGCAGTGCTAGATATCCCGGGCCCAGCTCCTACGAGCAGTACTTC. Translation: CSARYPGPSSYEQYF.

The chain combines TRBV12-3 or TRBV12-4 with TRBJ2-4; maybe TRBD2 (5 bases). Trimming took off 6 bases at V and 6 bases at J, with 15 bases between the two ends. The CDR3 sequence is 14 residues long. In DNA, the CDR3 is TGTGCCAGCAGGATGGCGGGTAGTGGAAACATTCAGTACTTC. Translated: CASRMAGSGNIQYF.

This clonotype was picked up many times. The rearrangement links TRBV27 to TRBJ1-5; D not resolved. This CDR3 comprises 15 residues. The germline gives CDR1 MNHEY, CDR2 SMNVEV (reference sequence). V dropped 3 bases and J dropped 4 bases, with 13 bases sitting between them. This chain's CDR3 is CASSFDRASNQPQHF. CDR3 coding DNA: TGTGCCAGCAGTTTCGACCGGGCCTCTAATCAGCCCCAGCATTTT.

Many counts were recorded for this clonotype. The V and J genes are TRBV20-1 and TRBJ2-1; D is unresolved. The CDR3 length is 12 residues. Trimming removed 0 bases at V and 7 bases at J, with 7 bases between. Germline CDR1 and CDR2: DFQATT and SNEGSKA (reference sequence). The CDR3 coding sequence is TGCAGTGCTAGAGATTGGGCTAATGAGCAGTTCTTC. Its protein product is CSARDWANEQFF.

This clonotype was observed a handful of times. The CDR3 DNA reads TGCGCCAGCAGCCGGGGACAGGGGGTCGACGGGGAGCTGTTTTTT. Its translation is CASSRGQGVDGELFF. This chain connects TRBV4-1 to TRBJ2-2, with 11 nucleotides matching TRBD1. Trimming removed 4 bases from V and 7 bases from J; junction bases left unmatched: 5. In germline, CDR1 is MGHRA, CDR2 YSYEKL. The CDR3 runs 15 residues.

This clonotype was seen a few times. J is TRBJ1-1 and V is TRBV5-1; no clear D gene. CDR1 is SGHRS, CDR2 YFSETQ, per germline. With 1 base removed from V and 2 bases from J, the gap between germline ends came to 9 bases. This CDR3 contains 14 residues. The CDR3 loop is CASSLSVYNTEAFF. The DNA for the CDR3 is TGCGCCAGCAGCTTGAGCGTCTATAACACTGAAGCTTTCTTT.

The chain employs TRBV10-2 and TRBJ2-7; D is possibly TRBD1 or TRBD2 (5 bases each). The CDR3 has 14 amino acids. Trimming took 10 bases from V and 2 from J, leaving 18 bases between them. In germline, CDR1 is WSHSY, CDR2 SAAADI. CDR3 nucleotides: TGCGCCACTTCCCAGAGGGACCGGACCTACGAGCAGTACGTC. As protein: CATSQRDRTYEQYV.

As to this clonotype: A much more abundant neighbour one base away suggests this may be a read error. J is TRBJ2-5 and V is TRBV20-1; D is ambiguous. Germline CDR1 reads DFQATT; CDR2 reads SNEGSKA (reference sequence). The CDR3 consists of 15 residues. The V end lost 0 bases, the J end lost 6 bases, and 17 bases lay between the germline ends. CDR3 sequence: CSARDYTKGQKTQYF. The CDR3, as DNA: TGCAGTGCTAGAGATTACACAAAGGGTCAAAAGACCCAGTACTTC.

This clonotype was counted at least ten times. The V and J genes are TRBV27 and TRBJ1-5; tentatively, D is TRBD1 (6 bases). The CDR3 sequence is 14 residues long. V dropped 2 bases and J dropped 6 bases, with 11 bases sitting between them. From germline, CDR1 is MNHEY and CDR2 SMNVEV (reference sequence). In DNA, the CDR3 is TGTGCCAGCAGTTTAAGGGGGGAAAGTCAGCCCCAGCATTTT. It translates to CASSLRGESQPQHF.

The CDR3 DNA is TGTGCCAGCAGCCCACTAGCGGGGGGGACGAACACCGGGGAGCTGTTTTTT. This encodes CASSPLAGGTNTGELFF. This chain connects TRBV9 to TRBJ2-2, with 13 bases identical to TRBD2. The CDR3 is 17 residues long. CDR1 is SGDLS and CDR2 is YYNGEE in the germline V gene. Trimming removed 4 bases from V and 0 bases from J; junction bases left unmatched: 3.

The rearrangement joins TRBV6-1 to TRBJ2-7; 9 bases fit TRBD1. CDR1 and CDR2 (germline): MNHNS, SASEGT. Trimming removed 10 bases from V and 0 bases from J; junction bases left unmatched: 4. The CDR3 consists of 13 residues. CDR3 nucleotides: TGTGCCACGGGACAGGGAGGCTCCTACGAGCAGTACGTC. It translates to CATGQGGSYEQYV.

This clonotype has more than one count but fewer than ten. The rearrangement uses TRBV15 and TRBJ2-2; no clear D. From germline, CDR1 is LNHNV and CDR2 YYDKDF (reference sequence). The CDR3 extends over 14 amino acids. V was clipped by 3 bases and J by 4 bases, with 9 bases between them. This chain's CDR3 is CATSSFYSTGELFF. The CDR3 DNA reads TGTGCCACCAGCAGTTTTTATAGCACCGGGGAGCTGTTTTTT.

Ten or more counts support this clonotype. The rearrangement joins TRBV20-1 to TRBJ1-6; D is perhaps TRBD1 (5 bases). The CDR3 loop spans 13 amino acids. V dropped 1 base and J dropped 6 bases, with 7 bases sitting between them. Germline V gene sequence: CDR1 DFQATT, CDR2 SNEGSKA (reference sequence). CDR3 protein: CSARGTFNSPLHF. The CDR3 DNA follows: TGCAGTGCTAGAGGGACATTTAATTCACCCCTCCACTTT.

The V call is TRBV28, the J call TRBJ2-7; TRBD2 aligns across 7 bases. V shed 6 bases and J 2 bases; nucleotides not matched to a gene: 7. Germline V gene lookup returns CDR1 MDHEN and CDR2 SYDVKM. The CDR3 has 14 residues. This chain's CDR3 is CASRASGPAYEQYF. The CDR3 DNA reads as TGTGCCAGCAGGGCTAGCGGCCCGGCCTACGAGCAGTACTTC.

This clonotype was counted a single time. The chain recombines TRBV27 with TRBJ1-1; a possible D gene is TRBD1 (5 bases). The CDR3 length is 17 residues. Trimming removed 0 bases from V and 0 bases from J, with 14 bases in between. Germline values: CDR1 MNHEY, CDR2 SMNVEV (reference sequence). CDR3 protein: CASSLSMPGSMNTEAFF. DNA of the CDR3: TGTGCCAGCAGTTTATCCATGCCAGGGTCTATGAACACTGAAGCTTTCTTT.

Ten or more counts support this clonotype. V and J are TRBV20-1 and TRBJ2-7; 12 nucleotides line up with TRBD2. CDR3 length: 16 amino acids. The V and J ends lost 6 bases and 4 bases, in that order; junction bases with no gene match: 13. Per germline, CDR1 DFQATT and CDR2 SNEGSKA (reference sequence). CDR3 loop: CSASPSGGASVYEQYF. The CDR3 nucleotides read TGCAGTGCGAGCCCTAGCGGGGGGGCCTCGGTATACGAGCAGTACTTC.

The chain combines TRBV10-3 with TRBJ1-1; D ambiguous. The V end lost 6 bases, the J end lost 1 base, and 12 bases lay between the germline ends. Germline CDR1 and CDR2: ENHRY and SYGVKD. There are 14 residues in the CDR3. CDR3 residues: CAIRVGTPNTEAFF. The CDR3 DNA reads TGTGCCATCAGGGTGGGAACTCCGAACACTGAAGCTTTCTTT.

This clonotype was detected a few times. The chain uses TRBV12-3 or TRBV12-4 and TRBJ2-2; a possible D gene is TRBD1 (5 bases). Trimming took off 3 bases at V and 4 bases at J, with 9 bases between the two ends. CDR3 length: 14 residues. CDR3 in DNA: TGTGCCAGCAGTTTCAATACAGGCACCGGGGAGCTGTTTTTT. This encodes CASSFNTGTGELFF.

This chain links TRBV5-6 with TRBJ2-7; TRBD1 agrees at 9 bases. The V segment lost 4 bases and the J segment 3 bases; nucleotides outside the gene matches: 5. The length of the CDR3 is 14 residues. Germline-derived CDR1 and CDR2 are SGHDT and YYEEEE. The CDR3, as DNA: TGTGCCAGCAGCCGGACAGGGGTCAACTACGAGCAGTACGTC. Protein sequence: CASSRTGVNYEQYV.

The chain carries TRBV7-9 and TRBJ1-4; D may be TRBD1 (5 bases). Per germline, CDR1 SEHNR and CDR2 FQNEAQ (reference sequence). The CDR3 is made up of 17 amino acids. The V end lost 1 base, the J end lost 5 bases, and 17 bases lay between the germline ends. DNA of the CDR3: TGTGCCAGCAGCTTAGTGGCGGGGCCCATGGGAAATGAAAAACTGTTTTTT. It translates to CASSLVAGPMGNEKLFF.

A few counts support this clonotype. The CDR3 region has the DNA TGCAGTGCTAGGGGTGCGGGACTAACCGGGGGGGCCTTATTCGTTGATGAGCAGTTCTTC. Translation: CSARGAGLTGGALFVDEQFF. The gene calls are TRBV20-1 and TRBJ2-1; 8 bases are a match to TRBD2. The germline CDR1 and CDR2 sequences are DFQATT and SNEGSKA (reference sequence). J lost 8 bases, V lost 3 bases, and 27 bases had no gene match. The CDR3 runs 20 residues.